This T cell receptor (beta chain) was obtained from a study of CD8+ T cells in alopecia areata. For the study at large: Tofacitinib was taken orally by treated patients, and the dose was 5 to 10 mg twice daily. Study-wide results and caveats: Sharing of TCR sequences between patients (possibly for HLA-related reasons) was less clear than in mice. Clonality in lesional scalp, especially alopecia totalis/universalis, exceeded that of normal scalp.

Stated treatment: oral pan-JAK inhibitor, 5-10 mg twice daily. Extraction and reverse transcription of RNA yielded cDNA as the sequencing template. Profiling relied on immunoSEQ multiplex PCR, and the TCRdb table lists in-frame clones only, not all of them. The sample has 150,000 to 200,000 clones, 50% to 65% seen once. Comments on this clone: Its antigen is unknown.

Sequenced material: CD4+ T cells sorted from blood, taken at week 24, from a patient treated with tofacitinib. The origin of this receptor is a human donor with alopecia areata.

In DNA form, the CDR3 reads TGTGCCAGCAGCAAAGGACAGGGGGCGGCAGAGACCCAGTACTTC. As protein: CASSKGQGAAETQYF. V usage is TRBV7-9 and J usage is TRBJ2-5, with 11 bases matching TRBD1. CDR1 is SEHNR and CDR2 is FQNEAQ in the germline V gene (reference sequence). This CDR3 has 15 amino acids. The V and J ends lost 5 bases and 4 bases, in that order; junction bases with no gene match: 6.